This is a list of T cell receptor beta chains from one sample in a study of T cells in localized non-small cell lung cancer. The repertoire was sequenced with immunoSEQ multiplex PCR; TCRdb's copy has only in-frame clones and lacks some. The table includes about 1,500 clones, under 20% detected once. The sequences come from lung tumor tissue, collected before any cancer treatment. The receptors were sampled from a woman aged 35-70 years with stage I lung adenocarcinoma. Each CDR3 is given with its conserved first and last residue.

j_gene,v_gene,CDR3aa
TRBJ2-1,TRBV29-1,CSVDVQGDGNNEQFF
TRBJ2-2,TRBV23-1,CASQGGGGRPTGELFF
TRBJ2-1,TRBV19,CASRGQGFYNEQFF
TRBJ1-1,TRBV21-1,CASSHIWEGTEAFF
TRBJ2-1,TRBV25-1,CASSEYSRGANEQFF
TRBJ1-1,TRBV9,CASSSQTRTEAFF
TRBJ1-1,TRBV6-8,CASSRQGGEAFF
TRBJ2-7,TRBV19,CASSPRLALPAYEQYF
TRBJ2-7,TRBV29-1,CSVPRGDGSSYEQYF
TRBJ2-1,TRBV29-1,CSVDKSSYNEQFF
TRBJ2-1,TRBV4-1,CASSLHRGADNEQFF
TRBJ2-3,TRBV9,CASRGGGGALTDTQYF
TRBJ1-6,TRBV9,CASSVGAGDNSPLHF